These 16 T cell receptor delta chains came from one sample sequenced in a study of gamma-delta T cells after stem cell transplantation. TCRdb used CATT to re-call clones from the RT-PCR reads. The sample consists of about 1,300 delta-chain clones, 2.5% of them appearing once. Material: gamma-delta T cells. These receptors came from a human donor. It is not recorded whose cells these are; they may come from a transplant donor.

This clone appeared a few times. This likely traces to a read error, being one base from a far larger clone. Other DNA sequences of this sample code for an identical CDR3. J is TRDJ1 and V is TRDV2, with 9 bases identical to TRDD3. Germline assignment: CDR1 GEAIGNYY and CDR2 EKD. This CDR3 comprises 17 residues. Written as DNA, the CDR3 is TGTGCCTGTGACCTTATCACTGGGGGAGACAACACCGATAAGCTCATCTTT. The encoded protein is CACDLITGGDNTDKLIF.

The table lists this clone with a few counts. The protein held in TCRdb is that of a much larger clone and does not match this DNA's translation at residue 7, likely because of a read error; the protein shown is translated from the DNA. The rearrangement uses TRDV1 and TRDJ1; the D gene is possibly TRDD2 (5 bases). The length of the CDR3 is 18 residues. V was trimmed by 1 base and J by 0 bases, leaving 18 bases between them. Germline V gene data show CDR1 as TSWWSYY and CDR2 as QGS. The DNA of the CDR3 is TGTGCTCTTGGGGAACCAGACGTTTCCTTTTTGTACACCGATAAACTCATCTTT. Its translation: CALGEPDVSFLYTDKLIF.

Notes on this clone: TCRdb records a much larger clone's protein for this DNA, with a difference at residue 14 that likely arises from a read error; the protein given is the translation of the DNA. The rearrangement joins TRDV2 to TRDJ1, with 11 bases aligning to TRDD3. Germline V gene lookup returns CDR1 GEAIGNYY and CDR2 EKD. The CDR3 spans 20 residues. The V segment lost 0 bases and the J segment 6 bases; nucleotides outside the gene matches: 20. The CDR3: CACDTRGGTGGYVSVYKLIF. CDR3 DNA sequence: TGTGCCTGTGACACCCGAGGCGGGACTGGGGGATATGTTTCGGTGTATAAACTCATCTTT.

Comment on this clone: A far larger clone is one base from this, pointing to a likely read error. This chain links TRDV2 with TRDJ1; 11 bases match TRDD3. The germline V gene encodes CDR1 GEAIGNYY and CDR2 EKD. This CDR3 is built from 20 residues. CDR3 DNA: TGTGCCTGTGGCACCCGAGGCGGGACTGGGGGATATGTTTTGGTGTATAAACTCATCTTT. As protein: CACGTRGGTGGYVLVYKLIF.

This clone was recorded a few times. A read error is the likely source, as a far larger clone sits one nucleotide away. This rearrangement joins TRDV1 to TRDJ1; TRDD2 is a possible D gene (6 bases). The length of the CDR3 is 17 residues. The germline CDR1 and CDR2 sequences are TSWWSYY and QGS. The CDR3 DNA sequence: TGTGCTCTTGGGGAGTTACCTTCCCTTCTCTACACCGATAAACTCACCTTT. Protein sequence: CALGELPSLLYTDKLTF.

In regard to this clone: A read error likely explains why the TCRdb protein, taken from a much larger clone, differs from this DNA's translation at residue 15; the protein shown is translated from the DNA. The J gene is TRDJ1, the V gene TRDV1; 7 bases match TRDD3. The germline gives CDR1 TSWWSYY, CDR2 QGS. This CDR3 contains 17 residues. CDR3 nucleotide sequence: TGTGCTCTTGGGGAACACCCTACGGGGGGATCGGCCGATAAATTCATCTTT. Residues: CALGEHPTGGSADKFIF.

This clone has a handful of counts. TCRdb's protein, taken from a much larger clone, differs from this DNA's translation at residue 19, likely owing to a read error; the protein displayed comes from the DNA. The chain couples TRDV1 to TRDJ3; TRDD3 matches 8 bases. Germline-derived CDR1 and CDR2 are TSWWSYY and QGS. The CDR3 consists of 24 residues. The CDR3 reads CALGALVSTLTGGLSSWDARQMFF. The CDR3 bases are TGTGCTCTTGGGGCCCTAGTATCTACACTTACTGGGGGTCTTAGCTCCTGGGACGCCCGACAGATGTTTTTC.

This clone was seen only a few times. Since a far larger clone is one base different, this is likely a read error. This sample also contains other DNA sequences that code for the same CDR3. The chain combines TRDV2 with TRDJ1; 9 nucleotides match TRDD2. Germline lookup yields CDR1 GEAIGNYY and CDR2 EKD. Trimming removed 0 bases from V and 3 bases from J; junction bases left unmatched: 31. CDR3 size: 24 residues. The CDR3 protein is CACDTGAVGLPTIPGGWGADKLIF. CDR3 in DNA: TGTGCCTGTGACACCGGAGCGGTTGGCCTTCCTACGATACCCGGAGGGTGGGGGGCCGATAAACTCATCTTT.

This clone was seen only a few times. A far larger clone lies a single base away; this is likely a read error. This chain connects TRDV2 to TRDJ1, with 7 positions matching TRDD3. The CDR3 consists of 21 residues. Germline CDR1 and CDR2: GEAIGNYY and EKD. Unmatched junction bases numbered 21, after V lost 0 bases and J lost 0 bases. The CDR3 sequence is CACDTVGPTGAGPEYTDKLIF. CDR3 DNA sequence: TGTGCCTGTGACACCGTGGGCCCTACTGGGGCCGGTCCCGAGTACACCGATAAACTCATCTTT.

This clone was counted only a few times. A much larger clone differs by one base, so this may be a read error. This sample also contains other DNA sequences that code for the same CDR3. The chain is built from TRDV1 and TRDJ1; 13 bases align to TRDD3. CDR1 and CDR2 from the germline V gene are TSWWSYY and QGS. This CDR3 contains 26 residues. CDR3 amino acids: CALGELSPTFLLLVLGDTINTDKLIF. The CDR3 DNA follows: TGTGCTCTTGGGGAACTAAGTCCCACCTTCCTACTCCTGGTACTGGGGGATACGATTAACACCGATAAACTTATCTTT.

This clone has a handful of counts. TCRdb pairs this DNA with a much larger clone's protein that differs at residue 13, likely a read error; the protein shown was translated from the DNA. The rearrangement joins TRDV3 to TRDJ1; TRDD3 matches 11 bases. CDR3 length: 15 residues. In germline, CDR1 is TVYSNPD, CDR2 GDNSRS (reference sequence). The CDR3 protein is CAFAYWGIAHAKPIF. The CDR3 nucleotides read TGTGCCTTTGCGTACTGGGGGATAGCTCACGCTAAACCCATCTTT.

Concerning this clone itself: One base separates it from a far larger clone, so it is likely a read error. In the same sample, other DNA sequences code for this CDR3. V and J are TRDV1 and TRDJ1, with 8 bases aligning to TRDD2. The germline gives CDR1 TSWWSYY, CDR2 QGS. The CDR3 length is 19 residues. The CDR3 sequence: CALGVPAFLKNTGTSKLIF. Here the CDR3 DNA reads TGTGCTCTTGGGGTCCCGGCCTTCCTAAAGAATACTGGGACCTCTAAACTCATCTTC.

This clone showed up just a few times. The protein that TCRdb holds for this DNA derives from a much larger clone and differs from the translated DNA at residue 7, which likely indicates a read error; the protein shown here is translated from the DNA. The chain uses TRDV2 and TRDJ1; D not certain. The CDR3 has 16 amino acids. The V gene lost 0 bases and the J gene lost 0 bases, with 13 bases spanning the gap. The germline gives CDR1 GEAIGNYY, CDR2 EKD. The CDR3 coding sequence is TGTGCCTGTGACACCTGGAGACTTACCTACACCGATAAACTCATCTTT. It yields the protein CACDTWRLTYTDKLIF.

By share, this clone ranks as medium-sized (0.01 to 0.1%). This sequence is one base from a far larger clone and is likely a read error. The CDR3 sequence is CALGERRSSRSFLTGGKYADKLIF. DNA of the CDR3: TGTGCTCTTGGGGAAAGGCGTTCCTCACGGTCCTTCCTTACTGGGGGAAAGTACGCCGATAAACTCATCTTT. This chain links TRDV1 with TRDJ1, with 9 bases identical to TRDD3. Per germline, CDR1 TSWWSYY and CDR2 QGS. Unmatched junction bases numbered 31, after V lost 2 bases and J lost 3 bases. The CDR3 runs 24 residues.

Points on this clone: TCRdb's protein, taken from a much larger clone, differs from this DNA's translation at residue 16, likely owing to a read error; the protein displayed comes from the DNA. The J gene is TRDJ1, the V gene TRDV2; D gene uncertain. There are 19 residues in the CDR3. Germline V CDR1 and CDR2: GEAIGNYY, EKD. The CDR3 region is CACDTVTNGVETYTDNLIF. The CDR3 DNA reads as TGTGCCTGTGACACGGTAACGAATGGTGTGGAGACGTACACCGATAACCTCATCTTT.

This clone was counted a few times. This may stem from a read error, because a much larger clone lies one nucleotide away. Other nucleotide sequences in the sample specify the same CDR3. This chain joins TRDV3 and TRDJ1, with D possibly being TRDD3 (7 bases). V was cut by 2 bases and J by 0 bases, with 28 bases left in between. CDR1 is TVYSNPD and CDR2 is GDNSRS in the germline V gene (reference sequence). The CDR3 loop spans 19 amino acids. CDR3 DNA sequence: TGTGCCTTTTCTTGGCTTCCCCACTGGGGAATAGTTTACACCGATAAACTCATCTTT. It encodes CAFSWLPHWGIVYTDKLIF.